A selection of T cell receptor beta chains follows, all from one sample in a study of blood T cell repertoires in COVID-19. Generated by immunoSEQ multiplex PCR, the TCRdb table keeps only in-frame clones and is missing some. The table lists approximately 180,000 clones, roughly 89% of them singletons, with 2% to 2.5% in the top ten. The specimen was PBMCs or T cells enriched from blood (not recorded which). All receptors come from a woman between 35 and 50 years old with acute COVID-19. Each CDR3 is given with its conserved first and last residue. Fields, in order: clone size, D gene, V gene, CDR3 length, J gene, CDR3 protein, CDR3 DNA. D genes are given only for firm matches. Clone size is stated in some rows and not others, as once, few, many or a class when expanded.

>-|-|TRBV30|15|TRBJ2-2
CAYGQGRANTGELFF
TGTGCCTACGGGCAGGGGAGGGCGAACACCGGGGAGCTGTTTTTT
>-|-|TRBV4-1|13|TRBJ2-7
CASSQLGQLEQYF
TGCGCCAGCAGCCAACTAGGACAGCTCGAGCAGTACTTC
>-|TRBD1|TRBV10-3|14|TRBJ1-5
CAIGGTGGGQPQHF
TGTGCCATCGGGGGGACAGGGGGAGGTCAGCCCCAGCATTTT
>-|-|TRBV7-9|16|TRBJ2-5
CASSPRGLRGQETQYF
TGTGCCAGCAGCCCACGAGGCTTACGAGGACAAGAGACCCAGTACTTC
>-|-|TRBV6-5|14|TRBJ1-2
CASSIFQGVYGYTF
TGTGCCAGCTCCATCTTCCAAGGGGTCTATGGCTACACCTTC
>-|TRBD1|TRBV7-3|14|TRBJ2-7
CASSPTGGADEQYF
TGTGCCAGCAGCCCGACAGGGGGCGCCGACGAGCAGTACTTC
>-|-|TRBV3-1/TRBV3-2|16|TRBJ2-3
CASSQDWDKDTDTQYF
TGTGCCAGCAGCCAAGATTGGGACAAGGACACAGATACGCAGTATTTT
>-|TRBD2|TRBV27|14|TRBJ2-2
CASSLAVNTGELFF
TGTGCCAGCAGTCTAGCGGTCAACACCGGGGAGCTGTTTTTT
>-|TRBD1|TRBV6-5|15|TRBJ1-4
CASSYGTATNEKLFF
TGTGCCAGCAGTTACGGGACAGCAACTAATGAAAAACTGTTTTTT
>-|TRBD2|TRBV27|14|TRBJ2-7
CASSLRLAGYEQYF
TGTGCCAGCAGTTTACGACTAGCGGGCTACGAGCAGTACTTC
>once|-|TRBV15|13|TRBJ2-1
CATSRDPDNEQFF
TGTGCCACCAGCAGAGATCCAGACAATGAGCAGTTCTTC
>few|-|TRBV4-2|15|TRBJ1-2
CASSQERGIVHGYTF
TGTGCCAGCAGCCAAGAGAGGGGGATAGTCCATGGCTACACCTTC
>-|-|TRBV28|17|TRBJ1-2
CASSPNLRRLALYGYTF
TGTGCCAGCAGTCCGAACCTACGCAGACTGGCCCTCTATGGCTACACCTTC
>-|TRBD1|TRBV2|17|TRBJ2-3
CASSEDWTGPGSDTQYF
TGTGCCAGCAGTGAAGACTGGACAGGGCCTGGGTCAGATACGCAGTATTTT
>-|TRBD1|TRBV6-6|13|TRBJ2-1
CAIGTGGDNEQFF
TGTGCAATTGGGACAGGGGGGGACAATGAGCAGTTCTTC
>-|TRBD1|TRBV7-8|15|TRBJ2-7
CASSLVGTGSYEQYF
TGTGCCAGCAGCTTAGTAGGGACAGGGTCCTACGAGCAGTACTTC
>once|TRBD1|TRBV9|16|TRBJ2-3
CASSVDRGQSTDTQYF
TGTGCCAGCAGCGTGGACAGGGGGCAGAGCACAGATACGCAGTATTTT
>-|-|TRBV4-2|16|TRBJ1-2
CASRLIGGGGYYGYTF
TGTGCCAGCAGATTGATCGGGGGAGGTGGCTACTATGGCTACACCTTC